The 2 T cell receptor beta chains given below trace back to one sample, sequenced in a study of metastatic and nonmetastatic thyroid tumors. TCRdb ran MiXCR on the PCR reads. The sample shows about 41,000 clones, about an eighth of them seen only once. No treatment had been given to any patient before thyroid surgery. The sequenced sample consisted of blood. The receptors originated from a female donor with papillary thyroid cancer or a benign thyroid nodule (not recorded which). Some clones in this sample may be carry-over from other donors' samples.

This clone was seen repeatedly, ten times or more. The chain combines TRBV7-2 with TRBJ2-6; D remains unclear. Germline V gives CDR1 SGHTA, CDR2 FQGNSA. V shed 5 bases and J shed 0 bases, with 11 bases lying between them. CDR3 length: 16 amino acids. The DNA for the CDR3 is TGTGCCAGCAGCGTACGGGCGAGCTCTGGGGCCAACGTCCTGACTTTC. This sequence encodes CASSVRASSGANVLTF. Based on the CDR3 plus reference TRBV7-2 and TRBJ2-6, the full variable domain is GAGVSQSPSNKVTEKGKDVELRCDPISGHTALYWYRQSLGQGLEFLIYFQGNSAPDKSGLPSDRFSAERTGGSVSTLTIQRTQQEDSAVYLCASSVRASSGANVLTFGAGSRLTVL.

This clone appeared many times. The genes are TRBV7-8 and TRBJ1-3; D ambiguous. The CDR3 spans 16 residues. With 2 bases removed from V and 7 bases from J, the gap between germline ends came to 18 bases. Germline V gene data show CDR1 as SGHVS and CDR2 as FQNEAQ. This chain's CDR3 is CASSLSFSKTGNTIYF. CDR3 sequence (DNA): TGTGCCAGCAGCTTATCCTTTTCGAAGACGGGGAACACCATATATTTT.